This TCR beta chain was recorded in a study of T cells in Graves' hyperthyroidism and ophthalmopathy. The PBMCs had their origin in 10 ml of fresh peripheral blood. TCR beta CDR3 regions were amplified from RNA. When the TCR CDR3 underwent first-round RT-PCR, the HTBI primer set was used. TCRdb called the multiplex PCR reads again in MiXCR, with one record for every CDR3 protein. The sample carries 400,000 to 600,000 distinct CDR3 sequences, about 16% recorded once. Germline V gene sequence: CDR1 SQVTM, CDR2 ANQGSEA. V lost 4 bases to trimming and J lost 2 bases, with 14 bases between them. The CDR3 totals 14 residues.

The chain has TRBV29-1 and TRBJ1-1; D is unclear. The source material was blood. The source is a woman aged 25 to 39 with Graves' ophthalmopathy. DNA of the CDR3: TGCAGCGTTGGAGCGCAAAATACTAACACTGAAGCTTTCTTT. Its protein is CSVGAQNTNTEAFF. Full variable domain (outside the CDR3, taken from reference TRBV29-1 and TRBJ1-1): SAVISQKPSRDICQRGTSLTIQCQVDSQVTMMFWYRQQPGQSLTLIATANQGSEATYESGFVIDKFPISRPNLTFSTLTVSNMSPEDSSIYLCSVGAQNTNTEAFFGQGTRLTVV.